Detailed here is one T cell receptor (beta chain). Some clones are missing from TCRdb's copy, which holds only in-frame ones; the method was immunoSEQ multiplex PCR. Counted here are 180,000 or so clones, around 85% occurring once; the ten biggest clones make up approximately 9.4%. This specimen belongs to a study of blood T cell repertoires in COVID-19. This receptor was taken from a woman over 75 with acute or convalescent COVID-19. The sample consisted of peripheral blood.

The CDR3 loop reads CASSLWVGARISNQPQHF. The CDR3 bases are TGTGCCAGCAGTCTATGGGTGGGGGCAAGGATAAGCAATCAGCCCCAGCATTTT. The chain joins TRBV7-2 to TRBJ1-5, with D possibly being TRBD1 (6 bases). Deletions cut 6 bases from V and 1 base from J, with 22 bases between. The CDR3 totals 18 residues. Germline CDR1 SGHTA, CDR2 FQGNSA.